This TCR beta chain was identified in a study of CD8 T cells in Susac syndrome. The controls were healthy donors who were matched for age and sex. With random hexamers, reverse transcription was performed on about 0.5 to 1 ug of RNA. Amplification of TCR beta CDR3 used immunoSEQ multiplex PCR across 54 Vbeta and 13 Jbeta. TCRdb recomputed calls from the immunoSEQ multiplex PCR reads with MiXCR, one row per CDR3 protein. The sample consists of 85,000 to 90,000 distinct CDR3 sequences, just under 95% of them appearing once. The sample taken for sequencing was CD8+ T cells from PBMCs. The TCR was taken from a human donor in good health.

The CDR3 here is CASSQDQEGFYGYTF. CDR3 sequence (DNA): TGTGCCAGCAGCCAAGATCAGGAGGGCTTCTATGGCTACACCTTC. This chain joins TRBV4-2 and TRBJ1-2; no clear D gene. This CDR3 comprises 15 residues. From germline, CDR1 is LGHNA and CDR2 YNFKEQ. V was pared by 0 bases and J by 4 bases, with 12 bases between.